This TCR beta chain was observed in a study of blood T cell repertoires in COVID-19. Study context: Sample material is recorded as cDNA or gDNA derived from T cells, B-cell-depleted T cells, or PBMCs.

Authors' data handling: Amplified reference gene primers provided the basis for estimating nucleated cell counts. Libraries were prepared by immunoSEQ multiplex PCR; TCRdb keeps only in-frame clonotypes and omits some of them. V and J calls and clone size are as listed in that table; D and trimming were resolved from the DNA. There are about 270,000 clones in the sample; roughly 85% occur only once, and roughly 3% lies in the top ten. The TCR comes from a young woman with acute or convalescent COVID-19. Material: peripheral blood.

This CDR3 is CASSEDRGNTEAFF. The CDR3 nucleotides read TGTGCCAGCAGTGAGGACAGGGGGAACACTGAAGCTTTCTTT. V gene TRBV2 combines with J gene TRBJ1-1; 9 bases match TRBD1. J was trimmed by 1 base and V by 3 bases; bases with no gene match: 0. CDR1 and CDR2 (germline): SNHLY, FYNNEI. The CDR3 is 14 amino acids.